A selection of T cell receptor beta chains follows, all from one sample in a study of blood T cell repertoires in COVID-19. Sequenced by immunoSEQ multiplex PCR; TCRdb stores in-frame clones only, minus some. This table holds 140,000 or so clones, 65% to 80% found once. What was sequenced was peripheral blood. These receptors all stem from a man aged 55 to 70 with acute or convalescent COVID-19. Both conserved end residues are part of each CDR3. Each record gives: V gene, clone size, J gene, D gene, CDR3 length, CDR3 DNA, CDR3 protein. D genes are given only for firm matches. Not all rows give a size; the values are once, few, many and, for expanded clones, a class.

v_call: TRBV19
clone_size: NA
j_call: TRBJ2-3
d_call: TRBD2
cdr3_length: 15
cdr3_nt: TGTGCCAGTGCGCGACTAGCGGGAGATCGTGATACGCAGTATTTT
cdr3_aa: CASARLAGDRDTQYF

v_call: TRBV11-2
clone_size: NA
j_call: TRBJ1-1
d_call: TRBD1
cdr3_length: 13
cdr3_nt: TGTGCCAGCAGCTTTTATACAGGGGGTGAAGCTTTCTTT
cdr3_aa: CASSFYTGGEAFF

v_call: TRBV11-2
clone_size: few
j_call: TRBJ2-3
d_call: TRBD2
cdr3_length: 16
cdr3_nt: TGTGCCAGCAGCTTAGCGCTAGCGGGAGGGTGGGATACGCAGTATTTT
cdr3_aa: CASSLALAGGWDTQYF

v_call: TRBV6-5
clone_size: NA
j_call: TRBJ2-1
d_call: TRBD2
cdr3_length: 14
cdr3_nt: TGTGCCAGCAGCTTAGCGGGAGGGCCTAATGAGCAGTTCTTC
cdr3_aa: CASSLAGGPNEQFF

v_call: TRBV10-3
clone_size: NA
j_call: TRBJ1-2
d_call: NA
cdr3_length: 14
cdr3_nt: TGTGCCAAGTCGGGGGGATCCTTGGGCTATGGCTACACCTTC
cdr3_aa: CAKSGGSLGYGYTF

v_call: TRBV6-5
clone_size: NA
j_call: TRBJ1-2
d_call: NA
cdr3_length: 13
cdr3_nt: TGTGCCAGCAGTTCCGGGACACGGCATGGCTACACCTTC
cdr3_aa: CASSSGTRHGYTF

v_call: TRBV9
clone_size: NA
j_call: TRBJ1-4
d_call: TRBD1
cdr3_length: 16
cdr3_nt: TGTGCCAGCAGCCCGGGACAGGGTTGGACTAATGAAAAACTGTTTTTT
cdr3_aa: CASSPGQGWTNEKLFF

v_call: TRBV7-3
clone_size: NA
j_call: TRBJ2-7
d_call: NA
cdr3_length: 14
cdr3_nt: TGTGCCAGCAGCCCCGGGGGACAGTCCTACGAGCAGTACTTC
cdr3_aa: CASSPGGQSYEQYF

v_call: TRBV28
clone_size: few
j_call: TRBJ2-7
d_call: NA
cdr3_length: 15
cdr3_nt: TGTGCCAGCAGCCCTAGGGGAACCGGTTGGAACGAGCAGTACTTC
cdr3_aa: CASSPRGTGWNEQYF

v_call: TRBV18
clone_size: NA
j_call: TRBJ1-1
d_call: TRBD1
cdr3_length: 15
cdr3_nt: TGTGCCAGCTCACCATTAACAGGGGGGAACACTGAAGCTTTCTTT
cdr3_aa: CASSPLTGGNTEAFF

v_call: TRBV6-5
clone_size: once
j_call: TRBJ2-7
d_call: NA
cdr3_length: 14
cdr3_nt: TGTGCCAGCAGTTCGAAAGGGGGCTCCTACGAGCAGTACTTC
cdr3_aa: CASSSKGGSYEQYF

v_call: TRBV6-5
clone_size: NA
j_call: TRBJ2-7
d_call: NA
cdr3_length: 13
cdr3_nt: TGTGCCAGCAGTTACGGAATAGCGGCCGAGCAGTACTTC
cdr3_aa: CASSYGIAAEQYF

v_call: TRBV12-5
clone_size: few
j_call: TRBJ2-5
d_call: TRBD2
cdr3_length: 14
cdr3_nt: TGTGCTAGTGGCTTGGACTGGGAGGGAGAGACCCAGTACTTC
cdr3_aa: CASGLDWEGETQYF

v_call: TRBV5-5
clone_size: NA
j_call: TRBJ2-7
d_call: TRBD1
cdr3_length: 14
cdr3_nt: TGTGCCAGCAGCTTGGCACAGGGGCGCTACGAGCAGTACTTC
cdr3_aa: CASSLAQGRYEQYF

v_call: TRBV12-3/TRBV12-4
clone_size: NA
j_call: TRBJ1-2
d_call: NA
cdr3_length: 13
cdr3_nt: TGTGCCAGCAGTTATAAGAGGGAGTATGGCTACACCTTC
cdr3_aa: CASSYKREYGYTF

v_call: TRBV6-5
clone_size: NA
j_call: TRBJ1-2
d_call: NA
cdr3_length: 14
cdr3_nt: TGTGCCAGCAGTTCGGGACTTTCGAACTATGGCTACACCTTC
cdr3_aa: CASSSGLSNYGYTF

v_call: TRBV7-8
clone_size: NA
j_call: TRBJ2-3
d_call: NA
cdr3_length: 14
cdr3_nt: TGTGCCAGCAGCTCTCCGAGGAGGGCAGATACGCAGTATTTT
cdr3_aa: CASSSPRRADTQYF

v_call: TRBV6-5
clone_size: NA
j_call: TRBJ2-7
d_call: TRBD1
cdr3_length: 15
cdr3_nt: TGTGCCAGCAGGTACAAGGACAGGGTAACCTACGAGCAGTACTTC
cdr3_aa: CASRYKDRVTYEQYF

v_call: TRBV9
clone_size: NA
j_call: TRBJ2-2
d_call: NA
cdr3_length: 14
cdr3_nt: TGTGCCAGCAGCGTAGCACTAAACACCGGGGAGCTGTTTTTT
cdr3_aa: CASSVALNTGELFF

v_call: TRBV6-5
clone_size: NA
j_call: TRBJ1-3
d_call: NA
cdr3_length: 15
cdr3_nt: TGTGCCAGCAGTTACGACGACAGGACTGGAAACACCATATATTTT
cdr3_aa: CASSYDDRTGNTIYF

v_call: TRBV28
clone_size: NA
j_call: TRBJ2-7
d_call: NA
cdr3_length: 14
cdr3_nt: TGTGCCAGCAGTTCCGAGACACTCTCCTACGAGCAGTACTTC
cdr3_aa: CASSSETLSYEQYF

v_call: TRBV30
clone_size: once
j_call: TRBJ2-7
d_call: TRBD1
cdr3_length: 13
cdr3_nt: TGTGCCTGGAACGACAGGGTAAGGAACGAGCAGTACTTC
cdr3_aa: CAWNDRVRNEQYF

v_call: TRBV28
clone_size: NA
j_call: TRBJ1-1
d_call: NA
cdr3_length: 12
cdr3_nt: TGTGCCAGCAGTTTGGCGAACACTGAAGCTTTCTTT
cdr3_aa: CASSLANTEAFF

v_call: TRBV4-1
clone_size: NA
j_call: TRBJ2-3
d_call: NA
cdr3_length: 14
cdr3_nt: TGCGCCAGCAGCGAATGGCCGGAGGCAGATACGCAGTATTTT
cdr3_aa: CASSEWPEADTQYF

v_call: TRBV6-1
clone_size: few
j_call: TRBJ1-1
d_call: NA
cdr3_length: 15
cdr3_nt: TGTGCCAGCAGTGAGGGGAGGACGGAAAACACTGAAGCTTTCTTT
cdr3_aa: CASSEGRTENTEAFF

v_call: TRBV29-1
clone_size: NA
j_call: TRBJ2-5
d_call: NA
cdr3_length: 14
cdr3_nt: TGCAGCGTTCATGCGGGGACCACCCAAGAGACCCAGTACTTC
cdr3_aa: CSVHAGTTQETQYF

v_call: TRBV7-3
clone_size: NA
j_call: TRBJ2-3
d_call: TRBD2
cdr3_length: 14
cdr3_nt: TGTGCCAGCAGCTTTAGCGGGTCGACAGATACGCAGTATTTT
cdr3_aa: CASSFSGSTDTQYF

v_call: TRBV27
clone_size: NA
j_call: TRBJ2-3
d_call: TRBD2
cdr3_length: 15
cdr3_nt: TGTGCCAGCAGTTTTGGGACTAGCGGCACAGATACGCAGTATTTT
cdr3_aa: CASSFGTSGTDTQYF

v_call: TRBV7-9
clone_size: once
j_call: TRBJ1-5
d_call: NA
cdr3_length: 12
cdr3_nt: TGTGCCAGCAGTTACTACGTCTCCCCCCAGCATTTT
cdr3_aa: CASSYYVSPQHF

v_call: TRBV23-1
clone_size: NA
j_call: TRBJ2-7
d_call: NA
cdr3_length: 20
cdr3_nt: TGCGCCAGCACCCCAAGGGGCCCACCAGGTCGGACATTCAGCTCCTACGAGCAGTACTTC
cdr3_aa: CASTPRGPPGRTFSSYEQYF

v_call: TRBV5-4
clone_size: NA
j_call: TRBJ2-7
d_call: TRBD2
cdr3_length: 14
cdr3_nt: TGTGCCAGCAGCTTGGCGGGAGGGCGGGCCGAGCAGTACTTC
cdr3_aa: CASSLAGGRAEQYF

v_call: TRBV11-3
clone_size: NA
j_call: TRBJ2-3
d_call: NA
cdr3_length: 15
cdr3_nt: TGTGCCAGCCAAGATCAACCTACGGTCACAGATACGCAGTATTTT
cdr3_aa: CASQDQPTVTDTQYF

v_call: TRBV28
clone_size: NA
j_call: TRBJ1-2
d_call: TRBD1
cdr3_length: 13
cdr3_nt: TGTGCCAGCAGTGGCGGGACAGGGGATGGCTACACCTTC
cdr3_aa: CASSGGTGDGYTF

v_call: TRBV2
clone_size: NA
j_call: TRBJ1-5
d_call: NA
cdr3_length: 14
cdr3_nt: TGTGCCAGCAGTGAGGGACAAAGCAATCAGCCCCAGCATTTT
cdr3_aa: CASSEGQSNQPQHF

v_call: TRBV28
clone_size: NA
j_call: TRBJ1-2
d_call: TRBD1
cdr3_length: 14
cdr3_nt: TGTGCCAGCAGGGTGGGGAACAGGGGAGGCGGCTACACCTTC
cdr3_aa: CASRVGNRGGGYTF

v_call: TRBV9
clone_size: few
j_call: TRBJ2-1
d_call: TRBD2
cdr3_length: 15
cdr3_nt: TGTGCCAGCAGCGTCGGGACTAGCAGAGCCAATGAGCAGTTCTTC
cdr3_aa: CASSVGTSRANEQFF

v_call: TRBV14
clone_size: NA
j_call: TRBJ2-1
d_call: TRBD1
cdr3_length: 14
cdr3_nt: TGTGCCAGCAGCCAAGCTTACAGGGGCAATGAGCAGTTCTTC
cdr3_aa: CASSQAYRGNEQFF

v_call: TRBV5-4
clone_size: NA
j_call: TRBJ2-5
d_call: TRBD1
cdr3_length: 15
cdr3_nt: TGTGCCAGCAGCCGATCGGGACAGATTCAAGAGACCCAGTACTTC
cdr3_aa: CASSRSGQIQETQYF

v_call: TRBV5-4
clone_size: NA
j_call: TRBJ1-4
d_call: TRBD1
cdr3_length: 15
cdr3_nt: TGTGCCAGCAGCCCCCGAGGGACAGGGGCCGAAAAACTGTTTTTT
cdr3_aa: CASSPRGTGAEKLFF

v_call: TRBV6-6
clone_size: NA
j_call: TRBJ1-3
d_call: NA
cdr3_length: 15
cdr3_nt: TGTGCCAGCAGTATCAGGGCGGGGACTGGAAACACCATATATTTT
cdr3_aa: CASSIRAGTGNTIYF

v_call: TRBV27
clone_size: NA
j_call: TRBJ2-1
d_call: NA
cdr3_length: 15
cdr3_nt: TGTGCCAGCAGTTTGGGCCCGCGCTCCTACAATGAGCAGTTCTTC
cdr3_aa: CASSLGPRSYNEQFF

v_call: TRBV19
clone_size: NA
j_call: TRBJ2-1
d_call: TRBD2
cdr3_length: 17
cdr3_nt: TGTGCCAGTAGTATAGATCAGGCTAGCGGAGCCTACAATGAGCAGTTCTTC
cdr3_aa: CASSIDQASGAYNEQFF

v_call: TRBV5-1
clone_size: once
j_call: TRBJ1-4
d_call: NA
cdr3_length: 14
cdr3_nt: TGCGCCAGCAGCTTGGGTCAGGGACACGAAAAACTGTTTTTT
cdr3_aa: CASSLGQGHEKLFF

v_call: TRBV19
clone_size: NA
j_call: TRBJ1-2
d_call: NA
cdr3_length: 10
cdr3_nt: TGTGCCAGCTCAGGGTTTGGCTACACCTTC
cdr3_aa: CASSGFGYTF

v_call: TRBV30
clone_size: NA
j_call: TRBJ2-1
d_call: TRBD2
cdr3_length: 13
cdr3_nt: TGTGCCTGGAGCCTAGCGGGTTGGCATGAGCAGTTCTTC
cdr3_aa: CAWSLAGWHEQFF

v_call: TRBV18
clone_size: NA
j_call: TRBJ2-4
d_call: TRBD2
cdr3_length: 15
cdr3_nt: TGTGCCAGCTCACCGAGGGCGGGAGGTGAAAACATTCAGTACTTC
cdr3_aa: CASSPRAGGENIQYF

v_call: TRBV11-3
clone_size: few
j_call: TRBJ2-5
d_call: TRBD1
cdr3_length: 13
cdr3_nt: TGTGCCAGCAGCCAGAGGACAGGGACCACCCAGTACTTC
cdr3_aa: CASSQRTGTTQYF

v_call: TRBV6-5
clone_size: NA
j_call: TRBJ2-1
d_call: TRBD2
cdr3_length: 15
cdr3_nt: TGTGCCAGCTGTCGGGCTAGCGGGGCCAACAATGAGCAGTTCTTC
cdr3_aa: CASCRASGANNEQFF

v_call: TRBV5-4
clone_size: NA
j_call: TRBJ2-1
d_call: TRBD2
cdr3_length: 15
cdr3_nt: TGTGCCAGCAGCTTGATCAGCACGGGAGGCAATGAGCAGTTCTTC
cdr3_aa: CASSLISTGGNEQFF

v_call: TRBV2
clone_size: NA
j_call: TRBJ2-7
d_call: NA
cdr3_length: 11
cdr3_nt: TGTGCCAGCAGTCAGTCCCGCGAGCAGTACTTC
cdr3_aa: CASSQSREQYF

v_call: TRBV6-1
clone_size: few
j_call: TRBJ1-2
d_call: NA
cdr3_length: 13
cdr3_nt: TGTGCCAGCAGTGAGTGGCGAGGGAATGGCTACACCTTC
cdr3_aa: CASSEWRGNGYTF

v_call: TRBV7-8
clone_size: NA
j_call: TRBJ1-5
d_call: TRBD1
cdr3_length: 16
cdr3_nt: TGTGCCAGCAGCCTAAGGGGGCGAGAGGGCAATCAGCCCCAGCATTTT
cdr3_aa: CASSLRGREGNQPQHF

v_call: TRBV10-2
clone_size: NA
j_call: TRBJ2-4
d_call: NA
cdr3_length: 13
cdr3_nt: TGCGCCAGCAGACCTGACTACCCAAACATTCAGTACTTC
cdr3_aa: CASRPDYPNIQYF

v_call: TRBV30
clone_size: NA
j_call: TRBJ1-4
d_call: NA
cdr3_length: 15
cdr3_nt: TGTGCCTGGAGTGAAATGACCGGGAGAGGTGAAAAACTGTTTTTT
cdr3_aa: CAWSEMTGRGEKLFF

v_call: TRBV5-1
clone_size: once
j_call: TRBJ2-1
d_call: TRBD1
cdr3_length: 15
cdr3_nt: TGCGCCAGCAGCTTGGGGACAGGGCCCTACAATGAGCAGTTCTTC
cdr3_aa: CASSLGTGPYNEQFF